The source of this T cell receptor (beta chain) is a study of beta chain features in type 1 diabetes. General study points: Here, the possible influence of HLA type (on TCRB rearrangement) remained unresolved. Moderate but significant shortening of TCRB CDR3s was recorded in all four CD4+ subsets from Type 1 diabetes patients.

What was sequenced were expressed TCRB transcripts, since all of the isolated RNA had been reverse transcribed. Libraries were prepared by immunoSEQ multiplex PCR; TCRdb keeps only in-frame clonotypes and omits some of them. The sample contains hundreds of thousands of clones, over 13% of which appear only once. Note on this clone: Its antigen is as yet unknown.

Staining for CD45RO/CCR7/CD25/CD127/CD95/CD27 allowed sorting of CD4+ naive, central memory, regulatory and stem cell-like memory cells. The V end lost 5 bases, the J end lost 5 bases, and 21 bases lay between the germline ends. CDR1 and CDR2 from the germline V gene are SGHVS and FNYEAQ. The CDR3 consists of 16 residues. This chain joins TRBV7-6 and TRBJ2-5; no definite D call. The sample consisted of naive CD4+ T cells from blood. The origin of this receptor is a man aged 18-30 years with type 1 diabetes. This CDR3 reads CASSPSRRLSWETQYF. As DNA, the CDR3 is TGTGCCAGCAGCCCCTCACGCCGGCTCAGTTGGGAGACCCAGTACTTC.